Below are 32 T cell receptor beta chains sequenced from a single sample in a study of CD8 T cells in Susac syndrome. Random hexamers served to reverse transcribe roughly 0.45 to 1 ug RNA. TCRdb re-called the immunoSEQ multiplex PCR reads with MiXCR, one entry per CDR3 protein. The table records about 53,000 distinct CDR3 sequences, roughly 94% of them present only once. The sequenced sample consisted of CD8+ T cells from PBMCs. The receptors derive from a human donor with Susac syndrome.

The chain is built from TRBV6-2 or TRBV6-3 and TRBJ1-1; TRBD1 matches 8 bases. This CDR3 has 18 residues. V dropped 2 bases and J dropped 0; count of bases not matched to a gene: 11. Germline V gene sequence: CDR1 MNHEY, CDR2 SVGEGT. The CDR3 DNA reads as TGTGCCAGCAGTTACCCGCCGACGACAGGGGCCATGAACACTGAAGCTTTCTTT. This sequence encodes CASSYPPTTGAMNTEAFF.

The rearrangement uses TRBV12-3 or TRBV12-4 and TRBJ1-2, with D maybe TRBD1 (6 bases). The CDR3 runs 14 residues. V shed 7 bases and J shed 5 bases, with 17 bases lying between them. The CDR3 coding sequence is TGTGCCAGCACCGATCCGGACAGCTCGTATGGCTACACCTTC. Protein product: CASTDPDSSYGYTF.

This rearrangement joins TRBV6-5 to TRBJ2-1; 11 positions match TRBD2. Trimming cost V 10 bases and J 7 bases; bases outside gene matches: 12. Germline V gene data show CDR1 as MNHEY and CDR2 as SVGAGI. CDR3 length equals 15 residues. This CDR3 is CATIELAGVRNEQFF. For the CDR3, the DNA is TGTGCCACCATAGAACTAGCGGGGGTCCGAAATGAGCAGTTCTTC.

V and J are TRBV14 and TRBJ2-7; 10 bases are a match to TRBD2. This CDR3 is 14 amino acids long. Germline V gives CDR1 SGHDN, CDR2 FVKESK. V lost 1 base, J lost 7 bases, and 4 bases stayed unmatched. The CDR3 nucleotides are TGTGCCAGCAGCCAAGCAGCGGGAGGGGTTGAGCAGTACTTC. Translated: CASSQAAGGVEQYF.

This chain links TRBV15 with TRBJ1-4; D is perhaps TRBD1 (5 bases). V lost 8 bases, J lost 2 bases, and 12 bases lay in between. CDR3 size: 14 residues. CDR1 and CDR2 (germline): LNHNV, YYDKDF (reference sequence). The CDR3 reads CATDLGETNEKLFF. CDR3 DNA: TGTGCCACCGATTTAGGGGAGACTAATGAAAAACTGTTTTTT.

The V call is TRBV6-2 or TRBV6-3, the J call TRBJ2-5; D assignment may be TRBD1 or TRBD2 (5 bases each). This CDR3 has 17 amino acids. V dropped 0 bases and J dropped 5 bases, with 19 bases sitting between them. From germline, CDR1 is MNHEY and CDR2 SVGEGT. This CDR3 is CASSYSSFGTRWETQYF. CDR3 DNA sequence: TGTGCCAGCAGTTACTCGAGTTTCGGGACGAGATGGGAGACCCAGTACTTC.

The V gene is TRBV4-1, the J gene TRBJ2-7, with a possible D match to TRBD2 (5 bases). This CDR3 region has 16 residues. The germline gives CDR1 MGHRA, CDR2 YSYEKL. With 0 bases removed from V and 5 bases from J, the gap between germline ends came to 17 bases. CDR3 region: CASSQDGRVVLDEQYF. The CDR3 coding sequence is TGCGCCAGCAGCCAAGATGGGCGGGTTGTACTCGACGAGCAGTACTTC.

The chain joins TRBV9 to TRBJ2-1; 8 bases fit TRBD2. This CDR3 has 17 residues. V gave up 0 bases and J gave up 3 bases; unmatched junction bases: 8. CDR1 SGDLS and CDR2 YYNGEE come from the germline V gene. The CDR3 DNA is TGTGCCAGCAGCGTAGCCCAAGCGGGGGTGGGCTACAATGAGCAGTTCTTC. Protein sequence: CASSVAQAGVGYNEQFF.

The J gene is TRBJ2-5, the V gene TRBV27; perhaps TRBD1 as D (5 bases). In germline, CDR1 is MNHEY, CDR2 SMNVEV (reference sequence). Trimming cost V 5 bases and J 1 base, with 8 bases left between them. The length of the CDR3 is 13 residues. In DNA, the CDR3 is TGTGCCAGCAGTCAAGGGGTCCAAGAGACCCAGTACTTC. Translation: CASSQGVQETQYF.

V usage is TRBV5-1 and J usage is TRBJ2-7; D might be TRBD1 (6 bases). Per germline, CDR1 SGHRS and CDR2 YFSETQ. V gave up 0 bases and J gave up 3 bases, with 10 bases separating them. The CDR3 is made up of 14 amino acids. Here the CDR3 DNA reads TGCGCCAGCAGCTTGGCACAGGGACGCTACGAGCAGTACTTC. Translation gives CASSLAQGRYEQYF. Looking up the rest from reference TRBV5-1 and TRBJ2-7 gives the full variable domain: KAGVTQTPRYLIKTRGQQVTLSCSPISGHRSVSWYQQTPGQGLQFLFEYFSETQRNKGNFPGRFSGRQFSNSRSEMNVSTLELGDSALYLCASSLAQGRYEQYFGPGTRLTVT.

This clonotype showed up just once. J is TRBJ1-5 and V is TRBV5-1, with 10 bases aligning to TRBD1. Germline V CDR1 and CDR2: SGHRS, YFSETQ. V lost 4 bases and J lost 7; bases outside the gene matches: 5. CDR3 length: 14 residues. CDR3 coding DNA: TGCGCCAGCAGCCCGGGACAGGGGAGCCAGCCCCAGCATTTT. Its protein product is CASSPGQGSQPQHF.

This clonotype was detected only once. CDR3 sequence: CASSYGSASTDTQYF. The CDR3 region has the DNA TGTGCCAGCAGTTATGGTTCAGCTAGCACAGATACGCAGTATTTT. This chain links TRBV6-5 with TRBJ2-3; D remains unclear. Germline assignment: CDR1 MNHEY and CDR2 SVGAGI. The CDR3 covers 15 residues. V was pared by 3 bases and J by 0 bases, with 10 bases between.

The CDR3: CASSLGLSGGGQPQHF. For the CDR3, the DNA is TGTGCCAGCAGCTTAGGCCTCAGCGGGGGAGGGCAGCCCCAGCATTTT. V gene TRBV7-8 combines with J gene TRBJ1-5; D perhaps matches TRBD1 (5 bases). Trimming stripped 1 base from V and 7 bases from J, with 17 bases between. Germline CDR1 is SGHVS and CDR2 is FQNEAQ. The length of the CDR3 is 16 residues. Using reference TRBV7-8 and TRBJ1-5 for the parts outside the CDR3, the full variable domain is GAGVSQSPRYKVAKRGQDVALRCDPISGHVSLFWYQQALGQGPEFLTYFQNEAQLDKSGLPSDRFFAERPEGSVSTLKIQRTQQEDSAVYLCASSLGLSGGGQPQHFGDGTRLSIL.

Here the CDR3 reads CASSSYRVNSPLHF. CDR3 nucleotide sequence: TGTGCCAGCAGTAGCTACAGGGTTAATTCACCCCTCCACTTT. The J gene is TRBJ1-6, the V gene TRBV27, with D tentatively TRBD1 (6 bases). This CDR3 spans 14 amino acids. CDR1 is MNHEY and CDR2 is SMNVEV in the germline V gene (reference sequence). V lost 5 bases to trimming and J lost 6 bases, with 11 bases between them.

The rearrangement links TRBV6-6 to TRBJ2-7; D remains unclear. Germline CDR1 is MNHNY and CDR2 is SVGAGI (reference sequence). There are 13 residues in the CDR3. Trimming took off 3 bases at V and 2 bases at J, with 8 bases between the two ends. Here the CDR3 DNA reads TGTGCCAGCAGTTATCCTCCGACCTACGAGCAGTACTTC. Translation gives CASSYPPTYEQYF.

As DNA, the CDR3 is TGTGCCAGCAGTCGGGGAACTGAAGCTTTCTTT. The encoded protein is CASSRGTEAFF. The chain has TRBV6-5 and TRBJ1-1; unclear D gene. CDR3 length: 11 residues. Trimming shortened V by 5 bases and J by 5 bases, and 6 bases separated the two germline ends. Germline assignment: CDR1 MNHEY and CDR2 SVGAGI.

This clonotype was recorded once. The chain carries TRBV7-3 and TRBJ2-7; D possibly corresponds to TRBD1 (6 bases). The CDR3 is made up of 15 amino acids. V gave up 5 bases and J gave up 4 bases, with 18 bases separating them. Per germline, CDR1 SGHTA and CDR2 FQGTGA. In DNA form, the CDR3 reads TGTGCCAGCAGCCTATACGGGACAAGCTCTTACGAGCAGTACTTC. Its protein product is CASSLYGTSSYEQYF. The whole variable domain, remainder taken from reference TRBV7-3 and TRBJ2-7, is GAGVSQTPSNKVTEKGKYVELRCDPISGHTALYWYRQSLGQGPEFLIYFQGTGAADDSGLPNDRFFAVRPEGSVSTLKIQRTERGDSAVYLCASSLYGTSSYEQYFGPGTRLTVT.

V is TRBV19 and J is TRBJ1-5; no reliable D call. The CDR3 spans 13 residues. With 10 bases removed from V and 2 bases from J, the gap between germline ends came to 12 bases. Germline CDR1 LNHDA, CDR2 SQIVND (reference sequence). DNA of the CDR3: TGTGCCACCCTACCTGGGGGCAATCAGCCCCAGCATTTT. Translating it yields CATLPGGNQPQHF.

This chain links TRBV9 with TRBJ1-6, with D hard to call. The germline V and J ends were trimmed by 3 bases and 0 bases, with 7 bases remaining between them. There are 15 residues in the CDR3. The germline V gene has CDR1 SGDLS and CDR2 YYNGEE. In DNA, the CDR3 is TGTGCCAGCAGCGAGGGCGGCTCCTATAATTCACCCCTCCACTTT. It is translated as CASSEGGSYNSPLHF.

J is TRBJ1-1 and V is TRBV30; a possible D gene is TRBD1 (6 bases). V dropped 0 bases and J dropped 0 bases, with 11 bases sitting between them. From germline, CDR1 is GTSNPN and CDR2 SVGIG (reference sequence). The CDR3 spans 15 residues. This chain's CDR3 is CAWSVPGHLNTEAFF. The CDR3 region has the DNA TGTGCCTGGAGTGTCCCGGGACACTTGAACACTGAAGCTTTCTTT. The variable domain in full, with the rest retrieved from reference TRBV30 and TRBJ1-1, is SQTIHQWPATLVQPVGSPLSLECTVEGTSNPNLYWYRQAAGRGLQLLFYSVGIGQISSEVPQNLSASRPQDRQFILSSKKLLLSDSGFYLCAWSVPGHLNTEAFFGQGTRLTVV.

The chain has TRBV20-1 and TRBJ1-2, with TRBD1 matching 7 bases. V lost 3 bases and J lost 3; bases outside the gene matches: 7. This CDR3 has 14 amino acids. CDR1 DFQATT and CDR2 SNEGSKA come from the germline V gene (reference sequence). CDR3 protein: CSASLTGRDYGYTF. For the CDR3, the DNA is TGCAGTGCTAGTTTGACAGGGAGAGACTATGGCTACACCTTC.

This sequence joins TRBV9 and TRBJ2-5, with no clear D. Germline V gene sequence: CDR1 SGDLS, CDR2 YYNGEE. There are 14 residues in the CDR3. Trimming removed 3 bases from V and 0 bases from J, with 9 bases in between. The CDR3 loop reads CASSDTVDQETQYF. The CDR3 coding sequence is TGTGCCAGCAGCGACACAGTAGACCAAGAGACCCAGTACTTC.

V usage is TRBV29-1 and J usage is TRBJ2-1, with D perhaps TRBD1 (6 bases). Germline CDR1 and CDR2: SQVTM and ANQGSEA. This CDR3 has 14 residues. Trimming took 2 bases from V and 3 from J, leaving 11 bases between them. CDR3 nucleotide sequence: TGCAGCGTTGAAACGGCCAGGGGCTACAATGAGCAGTTCTTC. This encodes CSVETARGYNEQFF.

The chain is built from TRBV15 and TRBJ2-2; 7 nucleotides line up with TRBD1. V shed 1 base and J 4 bases; nucleotides not matched to a gene: 12. Per the germline V gene, CDR1 is LNHNV and CDR2 is YYDKDF (reference sequence). This CDR3 spans 18 amino acids. The CDR3 loop is CATSRASGGTSGTGELFF. The CDR3 nucleotides are TGTGCCACCAGCAGAGCATCAGGGGGAACCTCCGGCACCGGGGAGCTGTTTTTT.

J is TRBJ1-6 and V is TRBV6-1; D gene unclear. This CDR3 has 16 residues. V was shortened by 7 bases and J by 3 bases, with 16 bases between the two germline ends. Germline values: CDR1 MNHNS, CDR2 SASEGT. CDR3 sequence: CASMPEGWSYNSPLHF. The CDR3, as DNA: TGTGCCAGCATGCCCGAGGGTTGGAGCTATAATTCACCCCTCCACTTT.

The V gene is TRBV20-1, the J gene TRBJ2-3; possibly TRBD1 or TRBD2 for D (5 bases each). Trimming stripped 6 bases from V and 2 bases from J, with 18 bases between. The CDR3 consists of 15 residues. The germline CDR1 and CDR2 sequences are DFQATT and SNEGSKA (reference sequence). The CDR3 sequence is CSAVGTEAHTDTQYF. Written as DNA, the CDR3 is TGCAGTGCCGTTGGGACGGAAGCTCACACAGATACGCAGTATTTT.

The chain carries TRBV7-9 and TRBJ2-3; possible D gene TRBD1, 7 bases. Germline CDR1 and CDR2: SEHNR and FQNEAQ (reference sequence). The CDR3 extends over 13 amino acids. V dropped 5 bases and J dropped 9 bases, with 15 bases sitting between them. DNA of the CDR3: TGTGCCAGCAGCCCAGGGGGGACCGAAACGCAGTATTTT. Its protein is CASSPGGTETQYF.

The V gene is TRBV27, the J gene TRBJ1-1; D gene ambiguous. This CDR3 has 14 residues. Germline V gives CDR1 MNHEY, CDR2 SMNVEV (reference sequence). V was clipped by 5 bases and J by 0 bases, with 10 bases between them. CDR3 nucleotide sequence: TGTGCCAGCAGTCCTCTGTCGGTGAACACTGAAGCTTTCTTT. Its protein is CASSPLSVNTEAFF.

This chain links TRBV9 with TRBJ1-2; D might be TRBD1 (5 bases). Deletions cut 4 bases from V and 0 bases from J, with 19 bases between. This CDR3 comprises 17 residues. The germline CDR1 and CDR2 sequences are SGDLS and YYNGEE. The CDR3 coding sequence is TGTGCCAGCAGCTCTCCCCGACAGCTACATCCTAACTATGGCTACACCTTC. It is translated as CASSSPRQLHPNYGYTF.

The chain combines TRBV9 with TRBJ2-2; maybe TRBD2 (5 bases). Deletions cut 1 base from V and 5 bases from J, with 6 bases between. The germline CDR1 and CDR2 sequences are SGDLS and YYNGEE. The CDR3 is 13 residues long. CDR3 DNA sequence: TGTGCCAGCAGCGTAACGGGGACCGGGGAGCTGTTTTTT. This codes for CASSVTGTGELFF.

The chain links TRBV30 to TRBJ2-7; the match to TRBD1 covers 7 bases. CDR3 length: 16 residues. V lost 1 base and J lost 1; bases outside the gene matches: 10. The germline V gene has CDR1 GTSNPN and CDR2 SVGIG (reference sequence). The CDR3 bases are TGTGCCTGGAGTGGGACAGGTGATTGGGGTTCCTACGAGCAGTACTTC. Translated: CAWSGTGDWGSYEQYF.

The rearrangement joins TRBV7-9 to TRBJ2-7; D might be TRBD1 (5 bases). Germline V gene sequence: CDR1 SEHNR, CDR2 FQNEAQ (reference sequence). Trimming took off 1 base at V and 5 bases at J, with 15 bases between the two ends. This CDR3 comprises 15 residues. The CDR3 bases are TGTGCCAGCAGCTTAGGCGGACAACCAGAGAACGAGCAGTACTTC. It codes for CASSLGGQPENEQYF.